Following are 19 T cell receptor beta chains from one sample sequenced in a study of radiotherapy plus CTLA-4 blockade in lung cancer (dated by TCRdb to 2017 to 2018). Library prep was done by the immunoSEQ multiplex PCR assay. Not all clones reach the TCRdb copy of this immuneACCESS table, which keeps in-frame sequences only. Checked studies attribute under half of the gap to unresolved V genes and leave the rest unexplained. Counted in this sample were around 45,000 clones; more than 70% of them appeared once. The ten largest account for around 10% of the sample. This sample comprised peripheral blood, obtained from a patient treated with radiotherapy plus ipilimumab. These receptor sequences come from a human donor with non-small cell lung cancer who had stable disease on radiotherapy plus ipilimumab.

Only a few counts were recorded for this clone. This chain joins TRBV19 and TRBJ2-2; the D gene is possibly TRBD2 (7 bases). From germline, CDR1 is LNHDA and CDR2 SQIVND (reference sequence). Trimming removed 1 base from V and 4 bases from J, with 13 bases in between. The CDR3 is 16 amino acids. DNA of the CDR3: TGTGCCAGTAGTATAGGCTCGGGGGGCCGCACCGGGGAGCTGTTTTTT. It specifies CASSIGSGGRTGELFF.

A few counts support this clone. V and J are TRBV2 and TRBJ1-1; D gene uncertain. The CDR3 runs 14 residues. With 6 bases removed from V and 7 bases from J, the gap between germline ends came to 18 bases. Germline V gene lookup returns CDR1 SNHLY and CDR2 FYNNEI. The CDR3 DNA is TGTGCCAGCAGATGGCGATCTGGAGCAGATGAAGCTTTCTTT. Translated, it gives CASRWRSGADEAFF.

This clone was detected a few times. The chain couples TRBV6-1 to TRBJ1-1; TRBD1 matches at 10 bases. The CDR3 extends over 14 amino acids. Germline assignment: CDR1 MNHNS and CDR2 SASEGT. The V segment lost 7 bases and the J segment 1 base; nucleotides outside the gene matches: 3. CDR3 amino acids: CASTGTGANTEAFF. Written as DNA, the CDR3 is TGTGCCAGCACCGGGACAGGGGCGAACACTGAAGCTTTCTTT.

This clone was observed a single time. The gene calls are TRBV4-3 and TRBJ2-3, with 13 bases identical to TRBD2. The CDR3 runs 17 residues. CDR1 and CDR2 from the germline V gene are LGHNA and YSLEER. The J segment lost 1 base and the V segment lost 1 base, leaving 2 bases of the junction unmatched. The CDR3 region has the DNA TGCGCCAGCAGCCAAGGGACTAGCGGGGGACGCACAGATACGCAGTATTTT. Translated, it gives CASSQGTSGGRTDTQYF.

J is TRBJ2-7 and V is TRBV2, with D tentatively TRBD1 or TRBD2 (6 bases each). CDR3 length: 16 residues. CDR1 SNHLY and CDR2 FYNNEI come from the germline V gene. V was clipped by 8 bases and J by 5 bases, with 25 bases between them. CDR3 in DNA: TGTGCCAGCTCTCTTATCCGGGGGCGCATTAGAGACGAGCAGTACTTC. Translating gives CASSLIRGRIRDEQYF. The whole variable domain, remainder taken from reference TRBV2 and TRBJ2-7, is EPEVTQTPSHQVTQMGQEVILRCVPISNHLYFYWYRQILGQKVEFLVSFYNNEISEKSEIFDDQFSVERPDGSNFTLKIRSTKLEDSAMYFCASSLIRGRIRDEQYFGPGTRLTVT.

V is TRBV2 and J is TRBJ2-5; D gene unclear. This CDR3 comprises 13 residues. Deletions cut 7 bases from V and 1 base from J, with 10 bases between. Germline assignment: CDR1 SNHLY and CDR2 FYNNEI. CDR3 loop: CASTLLPQETQYF. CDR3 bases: TGTGCCAGCACCCTCCTCCCCCAAGAGACCCAGTACTTC.

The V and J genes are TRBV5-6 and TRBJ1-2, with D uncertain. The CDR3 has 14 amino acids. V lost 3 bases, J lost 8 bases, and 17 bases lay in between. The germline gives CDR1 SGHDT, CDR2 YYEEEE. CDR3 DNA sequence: TGTGCCAGCAGCTCGTGGGGAAGGGTGGAGGGCTACACCTTC. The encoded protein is CASSSWGRVEGYTF.

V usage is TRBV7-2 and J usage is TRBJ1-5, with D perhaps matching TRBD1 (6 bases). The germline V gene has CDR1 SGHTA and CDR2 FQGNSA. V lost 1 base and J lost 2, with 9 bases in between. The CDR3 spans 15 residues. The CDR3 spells CASSLVTGRNQPQHF. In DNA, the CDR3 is TGTGCCAGCAGCTTAGTTACAGGGCGCAATCAGCCCCAGCATTTT.

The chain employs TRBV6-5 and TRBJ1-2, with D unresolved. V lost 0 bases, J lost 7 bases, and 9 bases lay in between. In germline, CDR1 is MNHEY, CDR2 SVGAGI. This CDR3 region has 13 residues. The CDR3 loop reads CASSYSGPGGYTF. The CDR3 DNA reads TGTGCCAGCAGTTACTCGGGTCCTGGTGGCTACACCTTC.

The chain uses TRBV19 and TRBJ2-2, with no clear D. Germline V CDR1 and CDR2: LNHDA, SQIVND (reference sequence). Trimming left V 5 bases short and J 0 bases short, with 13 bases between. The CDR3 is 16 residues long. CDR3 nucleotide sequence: TGTGCCAGTAGTGTTGTAGCCCCTGCGAACACCGGGGAGCTGTTTTTT. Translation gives CASSVVAPANTGELFF. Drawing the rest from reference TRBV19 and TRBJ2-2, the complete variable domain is DGGITQSPKYLFRKEGQNVTLSCEQNLNHDAMYWYRQDPGQGLRLIYYSQIVNDFQKGDIAEGYSVSREKKESFPLTVTSAQKNPTAFYLCASSVVAPANTGELFFGEGSRLTVL.

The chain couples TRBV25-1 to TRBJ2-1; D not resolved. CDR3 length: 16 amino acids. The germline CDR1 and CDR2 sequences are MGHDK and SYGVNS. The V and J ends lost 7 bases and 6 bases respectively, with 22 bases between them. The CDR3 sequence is CASTPDGPRVGNEQFF. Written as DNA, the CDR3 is TGTGCCAGCACCCCCGACGGTCCTCGAGTCGGCAATGAGCAGTTCTTC.

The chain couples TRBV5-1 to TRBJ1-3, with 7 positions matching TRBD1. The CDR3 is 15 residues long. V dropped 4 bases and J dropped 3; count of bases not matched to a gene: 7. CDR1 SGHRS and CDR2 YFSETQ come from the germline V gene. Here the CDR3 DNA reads TGCGCCAGCAGCCCGGGGGACAGTTTTGGAAACACCATATATTTT. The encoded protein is CASSPGDSFGNTIYF.

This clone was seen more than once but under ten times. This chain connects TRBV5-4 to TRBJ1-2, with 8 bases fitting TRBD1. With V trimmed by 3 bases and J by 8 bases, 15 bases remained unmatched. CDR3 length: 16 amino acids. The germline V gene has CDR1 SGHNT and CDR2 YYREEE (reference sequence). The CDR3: CASSWGRAGGTRGYTF. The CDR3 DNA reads TGTGCCAGCAGCTGGGGTCGGGCAGGGGGCACGCGGGGCTACACCTTC.

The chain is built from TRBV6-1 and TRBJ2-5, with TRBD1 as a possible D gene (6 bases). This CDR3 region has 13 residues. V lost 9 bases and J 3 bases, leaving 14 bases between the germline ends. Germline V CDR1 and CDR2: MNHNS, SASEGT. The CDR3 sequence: CASERTAKETQYF. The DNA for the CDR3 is TGTGCCAGTGAGAGGACAGCTAAAGAGACCCAGTACTTC.

CDR3 sequence (DNA): TGTGCCAGCAGTTCCCCGGGGGGCTACGAGCAGTACGTC. It encodes CASSSPGGYEQYV. This chain joins TRBV28 and TRBJ2-7; 7 nucleotides agree with TRBD2. The CDR3 extends over 13 amino acids. CDR1 is MDHEN, CDR2 SYDVKM, per germline. V shed 4 bases, J shed 3 bases, and the junction held 3 bases outside the gene matches.

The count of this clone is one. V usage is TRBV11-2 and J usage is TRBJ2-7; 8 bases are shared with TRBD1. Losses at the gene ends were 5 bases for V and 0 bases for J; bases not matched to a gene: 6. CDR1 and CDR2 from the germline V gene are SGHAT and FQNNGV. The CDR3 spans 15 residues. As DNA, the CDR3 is TGTGCCAGCAGCCCCGGACAGGGAGGCTCCTACGAGCAGTACGTC. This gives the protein CASSPGQGGSYEQYV.

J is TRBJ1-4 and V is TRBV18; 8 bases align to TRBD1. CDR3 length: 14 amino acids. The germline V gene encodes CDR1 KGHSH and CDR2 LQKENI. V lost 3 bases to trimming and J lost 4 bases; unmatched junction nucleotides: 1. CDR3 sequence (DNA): TGTGCCAGCTCACCGGGACAGGTTAATGAAAAACTGTTTTTT. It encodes CASSPGQVNEKLFF.

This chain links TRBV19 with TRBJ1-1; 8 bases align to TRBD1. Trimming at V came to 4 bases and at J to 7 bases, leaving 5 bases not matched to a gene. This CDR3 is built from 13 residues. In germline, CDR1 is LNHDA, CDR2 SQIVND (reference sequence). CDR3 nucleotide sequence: TGTGCCAGTAGTACCGGGACAGGACTTGAAGCTTTCTTT. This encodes CASSTGTGLEAFF.

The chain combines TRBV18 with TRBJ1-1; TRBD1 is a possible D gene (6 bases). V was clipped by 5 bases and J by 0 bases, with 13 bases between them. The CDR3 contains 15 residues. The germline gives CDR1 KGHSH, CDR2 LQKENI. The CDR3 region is CASSDYRVMNTEAFF. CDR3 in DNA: TGTGCCAGCTCAGATTACAGGGTCATGAACACTGAAGCTTTCTTT.